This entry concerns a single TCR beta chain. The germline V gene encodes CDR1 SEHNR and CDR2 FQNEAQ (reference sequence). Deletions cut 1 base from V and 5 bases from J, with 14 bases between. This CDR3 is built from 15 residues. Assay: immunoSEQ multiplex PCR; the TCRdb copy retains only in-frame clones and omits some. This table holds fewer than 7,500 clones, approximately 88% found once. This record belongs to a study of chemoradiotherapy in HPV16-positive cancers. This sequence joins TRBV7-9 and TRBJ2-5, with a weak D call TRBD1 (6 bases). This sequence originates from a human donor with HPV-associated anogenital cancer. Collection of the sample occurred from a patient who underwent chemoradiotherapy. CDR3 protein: CASSLGSGARETQYF. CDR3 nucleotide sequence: TGTGCCAGCAGCTTAGGGTCAGGGGCGAGGGAGACCCAGTACTTC.